What follows are 19 T cell receptor beta chains derived from one specimen sequenced in a study of cytomegalovirus exposure and HLA in healthy donors. The PCR made use of 60 Vbeta and 13 Jbeta primers. The method was immunoSEQ multiplex PCR; TCRdb's version includes in-frame clones alone and lacks a portion of them. The sample records about 120,000 clones, 75% to 80% being singletons. The specimen was PBMCs. Source of these receptors: a woman in her thirties or forties in good health and CMV-seropositive.

The chain carries TRBV2 and TRBJ1-1; 7 nucleotides align to TRBD1. Germline V CDR1 and CDR2: SNHLY, FYNNEI. There are 13 residues in the CDR3. Trimming at V came to 9 bases and at J to 4 bases, leaving 8 bases not matched to a gene. CDR3 protein: CARSQGVRTEAFF. Here the CDR3 DNA reads TGTGCCAGGTCGCAGGGGGTACGCACTGAAGCTTTCTTT.

Only a few counts were recorded for this clone. This sequence joins TRBV5-5 and TRBJ2-1; 9 bases line up with TRBD1. This CDR3 comprises 18 residues. V was pared by 2 bases and J by 0 bases, with 9 bases of the junction left unmatched. Germline V CDR1 and CDR2: SGHKS, YYEKEE (reference sequence). CDR3 region: CASSFLTGGGGSYNEQFF. DNA of the CDR3: TGTGCCAGCAGCTTCCTGACAGGGGGTGGAGGCTCCTACAATGAGCAGTTCTTC.

The sample holds a few counts of this clone. J is TRBJ2-7 and V is TRBV6-1; perhaps TRBD1 as D (6 bases). The CDR3 is 15 amino acids. The germline V gene has CDR1 MNHNS and CDR2 SASEGT. With 6 bases removed from V and 5 bases from J, the gap between germline ends came to 20 bases. The CDR3 spells CASSVERQGIHEQYF. The CDR3 DNA reads as TGTGCCAGCAGCGTGGAGAGGCAGGGGATCCACGAGCAGTACTTC.

The chain carries TRBV29-1 and TRBJ1-1, with unresolved D. Trimming removed 4 bases at V and 2 bases at J, with 11 bases between. The length of the CDR3 is 13 residues. Looked up from germline, CDR1 is SQVTM and CDR2 is ANQGSEA. The CDR3 DNA reads as TGCAGCGTTGGTCCGGGATCCAACACTGAAGCTTTCTTT. Protein sequence: CSVGPGSNTEAFF.

This chain uses TRBV4-2 with TRBJ1-2; the D gene is possibly TRBD1 (6 bases). The CDR3 totals 15 residues. In germline, CDR1 is LGHNA, CDR2 YNFKEQ. Trimming stripped 0 bases from V and 8 bases from J, with 16 bases between. CDR3 sequence (DNA): TGTGCCAGCAGCCAAGATGTTGTGGGGGCGCCAGGCTACACCTTC. This codes for CASSQDVVGAPGYTF.

This clone was seen a few times. This rearrangement joins TRBV7-9 to TRBJ2-1, with TRBD2 identical over 15 bases. The CDR3 is made up of 17 amino acids. Germline trimming cut 4 bases from V and 9 bases from J; bases unmatched to any gene: 10. CDR1 is SEHNR and CDR2 is FQNEAQ in the germline V gene (reference sequence). The CDR3 is CASSSPLGLAGGPEQFF. The CDR3 DNA reads as TGTGCCAGCAGCTCCCCGTTGGGACTAGCGGGGGGCCCTGAGCAGTTCTTC.

The chain recombines TRBV5-4 with TRBJ2-7, with D possibly TRBD1 on 6 matching bases. Trimming left V 4 bases short and J 3 bases short, with 8 bases between. This CDR3 contains 12 residues. The germline gives CDR1 SGHNT, CDR2 YYREEE (reference sequence). CDR3 sequence (DNA): TGTGCCAGCAGCCGACAGGACTACGAGCAGTACTTC. It codes for CASSRQDYEQYF.

In this sample, this clone turned up a few times. This chain connects TRBV2 to TRBJ1-4; TRBD1 agrees at 10 bases. Trimming took 5 bases from V and 5 from J; bases not matched to a gene: 2. Germline V CDR1 and CDR2: SNHLY, FYNNEI. There are 14 residues in the CDR3. The CDR3 sequence: CASSRTGGNEKLFF. The DNA of the CDR3 is TGTGCCAGCAGTAGGACAGGGGGAAATGAAAAACTGTTTTTT.

The chain recombines TRBV5-4 with TRBJ1-1; D remains unclear. Trimming removed 1 base at V and 4 bases at J, with 5 bases between. The CDR3 loop spans 12 amino acids. Per germline, CDR1 SGHNT and CDR2 YYREEE (reference sequence). The CDR3, as DNA: TGTGCCAGCAGCTTGCGGGGCACTGAAGCTTTCTTT. Protein product: CASSLRGTEAFF.

The chain has TRBV27 and TRBJ2-7, with D perhaps TRBD2 (7 bases). Per the germline V gene, CDR1 is MNHEY and CDR2 is SMNVEV (reference sequence). V lost 8 bases, J lost 9 bases, and 17 bases lay in between. CDR3 length: 12 residues. The CDR3 DNA reads TGTGCCAGCTGGGCCCGGGGGGCCGGGCAGTACTTC. Its translation is CASWARGAGQYF.

The chain recombines TRBV11-3 with TRBJ2-2, with D possibly matching TRBD1 (6 bases). V was cut by 2 bases and J by 7 bases, with 8 bases left in between. This CDR3 spans 13 amino acids. Germline lookup yields CDR1 SGHNT and CDR2 YENEEA. This CDR3 is CASSLNRDGELFF. In nucleotides, the CDR3 is TGTGCCAGCAGCTTAAACAGGGACGGGGAGCTGTTTTTT. Using reference TRBV11-3 and TRBJ2-2 for the parts outside the CDR3, the full variable domain is EAGVVQSPRYKIIEKKQPVAFWCNPISGHNTLYWYLQNLGQGPELLIRYENEEAVDDSQLPKDRFSAERLKGVDSTLKIQPAELGDSAVYLCASSLNRDGELFFGEGSRLTVL.

The gene calls are TRBV5-1 and TRBJ1-4; D unclear. CDR1 is SGHRS, CDR2 YFSETQ, per germline. Trimming took 3 bases from V and 0 from J, leaving 6 bases between them. There are 14 residues in the CDR3. CDR3 sequence (DNA): TGCGCCAGCAGCTCGACAACAACTAATGAAAAACTGTTTTTT. This codes for CASSSTTTNEKLFF.

The chain employs TRBV19 and TRBJ1-2, with 8 bases fitting TRBD1. This CDR3 region has 12 residues. The J segment lost 4 bases and the V segment lost 8 bases, leaving 3 bases of the junction unmatched. Germline V CDR1 and CDR2: LNHDA, SQIVND (reference sequence). This CDR3 reads CASAGGGYGYTF. The CDR3 nucleotides are TGTGCCAGTGCAGGGGGCGGCTATGGCTACACCTTC.

A note on this clone: One end of the junction is discordant with germline, which a read error may explain. The chain combines TRBV6-1 with TRBJ1-2; 7 nucleotides agree with TRBD1. The CDR3 totals 15 residues. From germline, CDR1 is MNHNS and CDR2 SASEGT. DNA for the CDR3: TGTGCCAGCAGTGCTACTCGACAGGGAAGCTATGGCTGCACCTTC. It is translated as CASSATRQGSYGCTF.

The CDR3 loop is CAWSVKPGASTDTQYF. The CDR3 DNA follows: TGTGCCTGGAGTGTGAAGCCCGGTGCTAGCACAGATACGCAGTATTTT. This chain joins TRBV30 and TRBJ2-3; D is ambiguous. This CDR3 contains 16 residues. V lost 0 bases to trimming and J lost 0 bases, with 13 bases between them. Germline loops: CDR1 GTSNPN, CDR2 SVGIG (reference sequence). The variable domain in full, with the rest retrieved from reference TRBV30 and TRBJ2-3, is SQTIHQWPATLVQPVGSPLSLECTVEGTSNPNLYWYRQAAGRGLQLLFYSVGIGQISSEVPQNLSASRPQDRQFILSSKKLLLSDSGFYLCAWSVKPGASTDTQYFGPGTRLTVL.

The table lists this clone with a few counts. The chain couples TRBV25-1 to TRBJ2-7; weak D call: TRBD1 (6 bases). The germline V and J ends were trimmed by 4 bases and 2 bases, with 12 bases remaining between them. The CDR3 consists of 14 residues. Germline V CDR1 and CDR2: MGHDK, SYGVNS. The DNA for the CDR3 is TGTGCCAGCAGTGGGTTGGACAGAACCTACGAGCAGTACTTC. It encodes CASSGLDRTYEQYF.

This CDR3 reads CAIRKTSGGGDSYNEQFF. The CDR3 nucleotides read TGTGCCATCAGAAAGACTAGCGGGGGGGGCGACTCCTACAATGAGCAGTTCTTC. The gene calls are TRBV10-3 and TRBJ2-1; TRBD2 matches at 14 bases. CDR1 is ENHRY, CDR2 SYGVKD, per germline. V shed 6 bases and J 0 bases; nucleotides not matched to a gene: 7. The CDR3 has 18 amino acids.

This chain joins TRBV6-5 and TRBJ2-3, with a tentative D call TRBD2 (6 bases). Germline-derived CDR1 and CDR2 are MNHEY and SVGAGI. V was shortened by 2 bases and J by 5 bases, with 11 bases between the two germline ends. The CDR3 length is 14 residues. CDR3: CASSYVGGGDTQYF. The CDR3 DNA is TGTGCCAGCAGTTACGTCGGGGGTGGAGATACGCAGTATTTT.

To note about this clone: One end of the junction is discordant with germline, which a read error may explain. The chain links TRBV2 to TRBJ2-3, with 8 bases fitting TRBD1. The CDR3 has 14 residues. CDR1 and CDR2 from the germline V gene are SNHLY and FYNNEI. The CDR3, as DNA: TGTGCCGGCAGTACCGGGACAGGTACAGATACGCAGTATTTT. It codes for CAGSTGTGTDTQYF.